This T cell receptor (beta chain) is drawn from a study of T cells in localized non-small cell lung cancer. Study-level points and caveats: Median detection of top 100 tumor clones in adjacent lung was 57 clones. Without multi-region sequencing, intratumor heterogeneity could not be excluded. Overall survival was longer when the density of T cells in the blood was higher.

Sequenced by immunoSEQ multiplex PCR; TCRdb stores in-frame clones only, minus some. Among roughly 70,000 clones listed, roughly nine tenths were seen once. This clone was seen once. Its target is not known. V was pared by 0 bases and J by 5 bases, with 11 bases between. From germline, CDR1 is SGHRS and CDR2 YFSETQ. The CDR3 is 14 residues long. The sequence derives from a male donor older than 55 with stage III squamous cell lung carcinoma. The rearrangement joins TRBV5-1 to TRBJ1-1; D is unresolved. The sequences come from peripheral blood, collected before any cancer treatment. The DNA of the CDR3 is TGCGCCAGCAGCTTGGGCCGAGCGGGGACTGAAGCTTTCTTT. This gives the protein CASSLGRAGTEAFF.